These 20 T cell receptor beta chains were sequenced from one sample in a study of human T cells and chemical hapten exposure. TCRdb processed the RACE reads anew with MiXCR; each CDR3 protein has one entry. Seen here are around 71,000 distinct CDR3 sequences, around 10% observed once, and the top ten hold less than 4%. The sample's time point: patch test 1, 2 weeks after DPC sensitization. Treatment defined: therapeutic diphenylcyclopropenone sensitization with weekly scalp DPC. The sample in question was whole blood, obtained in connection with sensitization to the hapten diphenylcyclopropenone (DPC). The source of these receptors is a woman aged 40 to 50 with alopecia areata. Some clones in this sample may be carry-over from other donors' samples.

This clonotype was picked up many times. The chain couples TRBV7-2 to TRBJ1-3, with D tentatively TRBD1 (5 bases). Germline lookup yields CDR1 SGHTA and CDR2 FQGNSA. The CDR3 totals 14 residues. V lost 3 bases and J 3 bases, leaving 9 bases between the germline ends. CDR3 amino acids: CASSFSQGGNTIYF. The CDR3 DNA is TGTGCCAGCAGCTTTTCCCAGGGTGGAAACACCATATATTTT.

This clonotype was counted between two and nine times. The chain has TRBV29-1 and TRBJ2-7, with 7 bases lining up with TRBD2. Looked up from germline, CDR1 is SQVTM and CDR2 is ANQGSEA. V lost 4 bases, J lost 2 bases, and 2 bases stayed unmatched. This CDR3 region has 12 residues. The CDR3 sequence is CSVASGAYEQYF. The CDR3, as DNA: TGCAGCGTTGCCAGCGGGGCCTACGAGCAGTACTTC.

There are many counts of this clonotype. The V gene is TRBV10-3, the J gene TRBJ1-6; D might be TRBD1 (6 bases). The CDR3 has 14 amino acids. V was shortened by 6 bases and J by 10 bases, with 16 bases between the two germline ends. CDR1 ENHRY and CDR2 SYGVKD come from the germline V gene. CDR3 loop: CAIRARGFESPLHF. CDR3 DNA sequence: TGTGCCATCAGGGCCAGGGGTTTTGAGTCACCCCTCCACTTT.

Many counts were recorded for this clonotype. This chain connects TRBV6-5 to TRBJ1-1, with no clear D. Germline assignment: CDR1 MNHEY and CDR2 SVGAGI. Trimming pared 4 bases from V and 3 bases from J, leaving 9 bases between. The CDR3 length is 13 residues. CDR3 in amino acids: CASSSGFDTEAFF. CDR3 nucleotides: TGTGCCAGCAGTTCGGGTTTCGACACTGAAGCTTTCTTT.

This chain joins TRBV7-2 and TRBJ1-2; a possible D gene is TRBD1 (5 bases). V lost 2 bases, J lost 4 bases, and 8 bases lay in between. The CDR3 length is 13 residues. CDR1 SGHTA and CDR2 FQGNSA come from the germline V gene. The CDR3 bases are TGTGCCAGCAGCTTACGGGGGACCTATGGCTACACCTTC. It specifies CASSLRGTYGYTF.

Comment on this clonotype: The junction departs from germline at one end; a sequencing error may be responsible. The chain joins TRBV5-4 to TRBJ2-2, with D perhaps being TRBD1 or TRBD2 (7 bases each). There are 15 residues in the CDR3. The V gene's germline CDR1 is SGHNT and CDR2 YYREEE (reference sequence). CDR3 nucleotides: TGTGTCAGCAATCGACAGGGAGCGGGAACCGGGGAGCTGTTTTTT. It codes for CVSNRQGAGTGELFF.

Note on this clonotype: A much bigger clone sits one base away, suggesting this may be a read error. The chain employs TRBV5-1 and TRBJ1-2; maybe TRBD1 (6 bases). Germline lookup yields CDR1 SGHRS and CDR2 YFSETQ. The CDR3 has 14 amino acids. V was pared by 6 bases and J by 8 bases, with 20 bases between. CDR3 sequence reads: CASTPDGRGRGYTF. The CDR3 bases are TGCGCCAGCACCCCGGACGGCAGGGGTAGAGGCTACACCTTC.

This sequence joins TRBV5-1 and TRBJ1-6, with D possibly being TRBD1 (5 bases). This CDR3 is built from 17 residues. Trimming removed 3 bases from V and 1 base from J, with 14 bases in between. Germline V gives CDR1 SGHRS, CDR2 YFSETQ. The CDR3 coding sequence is TGCGCCAGCAGCTCGGAGGCGGCAGGGTCCTATAATTCACCCCTCCACTTT. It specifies CASSSEAAGSYNSPLHF.

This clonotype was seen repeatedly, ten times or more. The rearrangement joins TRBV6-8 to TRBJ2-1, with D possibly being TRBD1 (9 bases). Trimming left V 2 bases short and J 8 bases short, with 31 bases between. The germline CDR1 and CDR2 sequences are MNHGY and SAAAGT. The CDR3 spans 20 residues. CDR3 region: CASSYGTGQGMASGQDEQFF. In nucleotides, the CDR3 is TGTGCCAGCAGTTACGGGACCGGACAGGGGATGGCTAGCGGGCAGGATGAGCAGTTCTTC.

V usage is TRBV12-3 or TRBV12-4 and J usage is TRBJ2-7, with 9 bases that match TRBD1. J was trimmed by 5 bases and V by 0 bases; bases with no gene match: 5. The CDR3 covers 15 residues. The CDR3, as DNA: TGTGCCAGCAGTTTAGCGGGGGACAGGGCCAACGAGCAGTACTTC. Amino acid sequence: CASSLAGDRANEQYF.

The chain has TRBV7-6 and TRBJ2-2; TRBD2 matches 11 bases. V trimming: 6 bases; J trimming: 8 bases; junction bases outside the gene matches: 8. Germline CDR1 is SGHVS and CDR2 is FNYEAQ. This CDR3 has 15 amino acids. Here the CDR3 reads CASSLTSGEPGELFF. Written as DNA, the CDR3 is TGTGCCAGCAGTTTGACTAGCGGGGAGCCGGGGGAGCTGTTTTTT.

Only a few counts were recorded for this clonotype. In DNA form, the CDR3 reads TGTGCCAGCCGGGGCAGGGACGGCTACACCTTC. This encodes CASRGRDGYTF. The genes are TRBV7-9 and TRBJ1-2, with D perhaps matching TRBD1 (5 bases). Germline-derived CDR1 and CDR2 are SEHNR and FQNEAQ (reference sequence). Trimming left V 8 bases short and J 8 bases short, with 12 bases between. The CDR3 length is 11 residues.

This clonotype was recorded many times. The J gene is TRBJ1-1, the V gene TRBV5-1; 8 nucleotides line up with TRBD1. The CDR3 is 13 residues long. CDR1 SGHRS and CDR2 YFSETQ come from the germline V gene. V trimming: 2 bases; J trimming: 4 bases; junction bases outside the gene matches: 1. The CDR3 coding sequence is TGCGCCAGCAGCTTAACAGGGGGCACTGAAGCTTTCTTT. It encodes CASSLTGGTEAFF.

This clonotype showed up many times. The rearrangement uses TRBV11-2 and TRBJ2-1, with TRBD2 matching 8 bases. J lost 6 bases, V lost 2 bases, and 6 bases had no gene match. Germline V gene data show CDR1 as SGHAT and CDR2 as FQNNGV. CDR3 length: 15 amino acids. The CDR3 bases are TGTGCCAGCAGCTTACAACCGGGGGGGATCAATGAGCAGTTCTTC. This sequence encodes CASSLQPGGINEQFF.

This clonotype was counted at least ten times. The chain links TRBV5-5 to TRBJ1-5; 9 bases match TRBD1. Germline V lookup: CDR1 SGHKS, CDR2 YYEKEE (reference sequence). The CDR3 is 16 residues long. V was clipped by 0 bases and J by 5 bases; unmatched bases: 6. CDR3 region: CASSLASGTGYQPQHF. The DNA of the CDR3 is TGTGCCAGCAGCTTGGCCTCCGGGACAGGGTATCAGCCCCAGCATTTT.

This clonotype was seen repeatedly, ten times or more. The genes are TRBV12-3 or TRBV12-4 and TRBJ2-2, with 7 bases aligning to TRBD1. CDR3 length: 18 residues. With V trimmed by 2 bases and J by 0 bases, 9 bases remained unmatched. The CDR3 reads CASSLYWTGTANTGELFF. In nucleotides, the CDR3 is TGTGCCAGCAGTTTATATTGGACCGGGACAGCGAACACCGGGGAGCTGTTTTTT.

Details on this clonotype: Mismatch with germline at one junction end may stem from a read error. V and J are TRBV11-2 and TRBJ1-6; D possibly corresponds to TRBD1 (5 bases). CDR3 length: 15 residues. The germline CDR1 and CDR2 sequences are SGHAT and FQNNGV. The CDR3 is CASSLESGWHSPIHF. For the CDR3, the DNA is TGTGCCAGCAGCTTAGAGTCAGGGTGGCATTCACCCATCCACTTT.

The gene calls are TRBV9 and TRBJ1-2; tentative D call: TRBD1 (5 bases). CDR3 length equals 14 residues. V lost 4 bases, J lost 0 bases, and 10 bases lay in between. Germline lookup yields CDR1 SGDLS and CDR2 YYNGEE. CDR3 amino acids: CASSKGTANYGYTF. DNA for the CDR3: TGTGCCAGCAGCAAGGGGACGGCTAACTATGGCTACACCTTC.

The CDR3 bases are TGTGCCAGCAGCTTGGTGGGGGGCGAGCAGTTCTTC. Its protein is CASSLVGGEQFF. This sequence joins TRBV5-4 and TRBJ2-1; D may be TRBD1 or TRBD2 (6 bases each). This CDR3 is 12 amino acids long. Trimming shortened V by 0 bases and J by 10 bases, and 8 bases separated the two germline ends. In germline, CDR1 is SGHNT, CDR2 YYREEE (reference sequence).

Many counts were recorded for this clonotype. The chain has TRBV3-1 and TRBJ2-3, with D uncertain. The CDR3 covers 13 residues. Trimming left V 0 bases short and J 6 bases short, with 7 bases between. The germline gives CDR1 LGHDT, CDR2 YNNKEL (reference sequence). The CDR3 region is CASSQDIWDTQYF. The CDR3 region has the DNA TGTGCCAGCAGCCAAGATATCTGGGATACGCAGTATTTT.